This is a list of T cell receptor beta chains from one sample in a study of blood T cell repertoires in COVID-19. The data were produced by immunoSEQ multiplex PCR, yet TCRdb's version contains in-frame clones alone and is incomplete. This table has approximately 110,000 clones, approximately 80% appearing once. The sample was peripheral blood. The receptors originated from a man aged 65-85 years with active or convalescent COVID-19. Each CDR3 is given with its conserved first and last residue. The order of the fields is CDR3 protein, CDR3 DNA, clone size, V gene, D gene, J gene. A D gene is named only where the DNA matches it firmly. Expanded clones are given a class, and other clones once, few, many or no size at all.

CASSPSNQPQHF,TGTGCCAGCAGCCCTTCAAATCAGCCCCAGCATTTT,.,TRBV6-2/TRBV6-3,.,TRBJ1-5
CASSAMKRGGSDTQYF,TGTGCCAGTAGCGCTATGAAGCGGGGGGGGTCAGATACGCAGTATTTT,.,TRBV19,TRBD2,TRBJ2-3
CASRRRDRVLTEAFF,TGTGCCAGCAGGCGCCGGGACAGGGTACTCACTGAAGCTTTCTTT,.,TRBV28,TRBD1,TRBJ1-1
CASSFHRDQTEAFF,TGTGCCAGCAGTTTTCACAGGGATCAAACTGAAGCTTTCTTT,.,TRBV27,.,TRBJ1-1
CASSLGAMRVNADTQYF,TGTGCCAGCAGCTTGGGGGCAATGAGGGTTAACGCAGATACGCAGTATTTT,few,TRBV5-6,.,TRBJ2-3
CASSEGTSVIGELFF,TGTGCCAGCAGTGAAGGGACTAGCGTTATCGGGGAGCTGTTTTTT,.,TRBV2,TRBD2,TRBJ2-2
CASSFRAGEGTDTQYF,TGTGCCAGCAGCTTCCGAGCGGGAGAGGGCACAGATACGCAGTATTTT,.,TRBV14,TRBD2,TRBJ2-3
CASSLDRRWLHTEAFF,TGTGCCAGCAGCTTAGACCGGAGATGGCTGCACACTGAAGCTTTCTTT,.,TRBV11-3,.,TRBJ1-1
CASSQGQRDYEQYF,TGTGCCAGCAGCCAAGGACAACGAGACTACGAGCAGTACTTC,.,TRBV3-1/TRBV3-2,.,TRBJ2-7
CASSLEVGSSYEQYF,TGTGCCAGCAGCTTAGAAGTCGGTTCTTCCTACGAGCAGTACTTC,few,TRBV11-2,.,TRBJ2-7
CASSPYMGQAETQYF,TGTGCCAGCAGCCCCTATATGGGGCAGGCAGAGACCCAGTACTTC,.,TRBV6-5,.,TRBJ2-5